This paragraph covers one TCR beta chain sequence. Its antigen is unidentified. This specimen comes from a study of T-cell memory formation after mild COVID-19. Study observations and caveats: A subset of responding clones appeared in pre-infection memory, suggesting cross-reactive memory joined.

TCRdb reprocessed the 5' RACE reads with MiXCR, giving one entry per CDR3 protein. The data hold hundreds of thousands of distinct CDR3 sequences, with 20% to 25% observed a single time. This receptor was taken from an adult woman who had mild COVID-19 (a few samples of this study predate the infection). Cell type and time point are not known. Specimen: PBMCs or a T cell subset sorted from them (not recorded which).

The CDR3 here is CASSQVQRGSYNEQFF. In DNA, the CDR3 is TGTGCCAGCAGCCAAGTACAGCGGGGCTCCTACAATGAGCAGTTCTTC. The genes are TRBV14 and TRBJ2-1, with 7 bases fitting TRBD2. The J segment lost 0 bases and the V segment lost 1 base, leaving 3 bases of the junction unmatched. This CDR3 is 16 amino acids long. Germline CDR1 and CDR2: SGHDN and FVKESK.